A selection of T cell receptor beta chains follows, all from one sample in a study of monozygotic twins with inflammatory bowel disease. TCRdb re-called the 5' RACE reads and catalogs CDR3 proteins one per entry, DNA excluded. In total, the table holds more than 350,000 distinct CDR3 sequences. Input material: blood. The receptor source for this set is a human donor with ulcerative colitis or Crohn's disease, or a healthy co-twin of an affected twin (not recorded which). The CDR3 runs from the conserved cysteine through the conserved F or W.

TRBV12-3/TRBV12-4,TRBJ1-6,CASSVGASPLHF
TRBV6-2/TRBV6-3,TRBJ2-1,CASSSLDNEQFF
TRBV20-1,TRBJ1-1,CSAGANTEAFF
TRBV7-9,TRBJ1-2,CASSSEGNYGYTF
TRBV5-1,TRBJ2-1,CASSLIVTGETEQFF
TRBV5-1,TRBJ2-5,CASSGGQGEETQYF
TRBV13,TRBJ2-3,CASSSFGLAGTNTDTQYF
TRBV20-1,TRBJ2-1,CSAISHTHNEQFF
TRBV5-1,TRBJ2-2,CASSFDRVIEYTGELFF
TRBV6-1,TRBJ1-5,CASADRDSNQPQHF
TRBV11-2,TRBJ2-7,CASSLADSAGGHEQYF
TRBV28,TRBJ2-5,CASSERNQETQYF